The entry below gives a single TCR beta chain sequence along with its context. Only in-frame clones appear in the TCRdb table, and some are missing; sequencing was by immunoSEQ multiplex PCR. This sample has tens of thousands of clones, with approximately 91% found just once. CDR3 length equals 16 residues. Germline CDR1 is SGHRS and CDR2 is YFSETQ. V lost 0 bases, J lost 1 base, and 10 bases lay in between. This entry comes from a study of control samples from healthy donors and cancer patients. Sequencing used PBMCs. This TCR was recovered from a man over 45 with head and neck cancer. The chain uses TRBV5-1 and TRBJ2-2, with a possible D match to TRBD1 (6 bases). The chain's CDR3 is CASSLGGQRNTGELFF. CDR3 coding DNA: TGCGCCAGCAGCTTGGGTGGACAGAGGAACACCGGGGAGCTGTTTTTT.